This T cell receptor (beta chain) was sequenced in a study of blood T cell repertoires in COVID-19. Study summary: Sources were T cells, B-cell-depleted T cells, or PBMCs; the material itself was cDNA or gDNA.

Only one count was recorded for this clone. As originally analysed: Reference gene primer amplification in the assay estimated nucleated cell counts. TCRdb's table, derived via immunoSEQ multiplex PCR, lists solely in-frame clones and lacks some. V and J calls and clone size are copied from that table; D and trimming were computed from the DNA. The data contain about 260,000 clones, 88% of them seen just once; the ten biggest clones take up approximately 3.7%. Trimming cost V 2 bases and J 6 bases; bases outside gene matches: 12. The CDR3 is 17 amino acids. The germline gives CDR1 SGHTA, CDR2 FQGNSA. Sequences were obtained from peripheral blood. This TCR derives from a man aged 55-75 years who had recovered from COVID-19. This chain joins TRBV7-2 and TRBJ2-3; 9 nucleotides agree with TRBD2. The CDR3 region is CASSLLLAGLGGDTQYF. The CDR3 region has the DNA TGTGCCAGCAGCTTACTCCTAGCGGGGCTAGGTGGTGATACGCAGTATTTT.